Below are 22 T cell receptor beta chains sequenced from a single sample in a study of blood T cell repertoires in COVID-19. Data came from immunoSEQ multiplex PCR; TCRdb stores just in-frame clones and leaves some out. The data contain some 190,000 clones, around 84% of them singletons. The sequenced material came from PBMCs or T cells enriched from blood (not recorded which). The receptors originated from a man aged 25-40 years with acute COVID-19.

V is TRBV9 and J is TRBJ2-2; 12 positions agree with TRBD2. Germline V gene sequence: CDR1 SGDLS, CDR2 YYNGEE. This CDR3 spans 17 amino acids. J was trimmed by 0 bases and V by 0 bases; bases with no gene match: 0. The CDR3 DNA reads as TGTGCCAGCAGCGTAGGACTAGCGGGGGCGAACACCGGGGAGCTGTTTTTT. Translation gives CASSVGLAGANTGELFF. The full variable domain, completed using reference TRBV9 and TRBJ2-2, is DSGVTQTPKHLITATGQRVTLRCSPRSGDLSVYWYQQSLDQGLQFLIQYYNGEERAKGNILERFSAQQFPDLHSELNLSSLELGDSALYFCASSVGLAGANTGELFFGEGSRLTVL.

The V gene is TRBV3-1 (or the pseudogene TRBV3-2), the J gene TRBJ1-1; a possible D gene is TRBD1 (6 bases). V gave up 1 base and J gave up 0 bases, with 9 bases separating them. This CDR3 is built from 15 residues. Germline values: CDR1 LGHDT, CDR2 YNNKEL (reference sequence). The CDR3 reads CASSQGDMMNTEAFF. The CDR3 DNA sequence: TGTGCCAGCAGCCAAGGGGACATGATGAACACTGAAGCTTTCTTT.

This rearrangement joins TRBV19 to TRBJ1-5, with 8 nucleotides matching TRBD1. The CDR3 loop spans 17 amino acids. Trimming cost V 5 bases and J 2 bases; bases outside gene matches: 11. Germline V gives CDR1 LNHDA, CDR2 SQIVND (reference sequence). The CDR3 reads CASSPGQAPKGNQPQHF. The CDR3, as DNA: TGTGCCAGTAGTCCGGGACAGGCACCTAAAGGCAATCAGCCCCAGCATTTT.

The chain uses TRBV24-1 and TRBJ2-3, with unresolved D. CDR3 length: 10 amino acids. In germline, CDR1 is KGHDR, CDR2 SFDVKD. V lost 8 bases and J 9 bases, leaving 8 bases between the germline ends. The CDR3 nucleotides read TGTGCCACCATACAGTCCACGCAGTATTTT. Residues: CATIQSTQYF.

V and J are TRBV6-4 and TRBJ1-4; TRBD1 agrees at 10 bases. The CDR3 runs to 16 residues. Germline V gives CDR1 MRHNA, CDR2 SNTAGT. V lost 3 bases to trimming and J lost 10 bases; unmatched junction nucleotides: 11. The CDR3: CASSERGTGERGKLFF. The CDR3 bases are TGTGCCAGCAGTGAGCGGGGGACAGGGGAACGCGGAAAACTGTTTTTT.

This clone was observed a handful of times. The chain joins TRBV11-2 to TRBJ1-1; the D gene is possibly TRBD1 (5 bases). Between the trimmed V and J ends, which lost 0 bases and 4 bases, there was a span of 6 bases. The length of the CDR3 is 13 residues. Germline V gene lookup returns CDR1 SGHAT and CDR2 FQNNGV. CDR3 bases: TGTGCCAGCAGCTTAGAGACAGTCACTGAAGCTTTCTTT. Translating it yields CASSLETVTEAFF.

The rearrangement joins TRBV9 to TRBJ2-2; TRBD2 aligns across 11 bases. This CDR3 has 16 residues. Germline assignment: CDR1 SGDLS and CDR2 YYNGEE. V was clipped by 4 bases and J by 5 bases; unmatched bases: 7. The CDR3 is CASSLPLAGATGELFF. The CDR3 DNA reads TGTGCCAGCAGCCTCCCACTAGCGGGGGCGACCGGGGAGCTGTTTTTT.

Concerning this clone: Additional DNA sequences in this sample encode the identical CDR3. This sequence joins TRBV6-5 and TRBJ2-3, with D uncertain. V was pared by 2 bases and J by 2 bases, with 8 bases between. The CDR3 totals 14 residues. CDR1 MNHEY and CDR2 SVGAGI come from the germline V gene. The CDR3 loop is CASSYAQDTDTQYF. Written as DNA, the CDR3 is TGTGCCAGCAGTTACGCCCAGGACACAGATACGCAGTATTTT.

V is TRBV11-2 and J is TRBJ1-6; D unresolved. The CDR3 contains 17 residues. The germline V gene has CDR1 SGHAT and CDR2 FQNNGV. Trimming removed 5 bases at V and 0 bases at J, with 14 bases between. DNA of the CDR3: TGTGCCAGCAGCCCACGAGTGGCAGGCTCCTATAATTCACCCCTCCACTTT. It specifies CASSPRVAGSYNSPLHF.

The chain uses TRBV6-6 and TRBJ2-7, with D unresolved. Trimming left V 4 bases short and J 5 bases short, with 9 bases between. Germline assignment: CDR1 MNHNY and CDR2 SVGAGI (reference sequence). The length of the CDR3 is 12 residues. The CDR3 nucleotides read TGTGCCAGCAGTTTCTTGGGCCACGAGCAGTACTTC. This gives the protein CASSFLGHEQYF.

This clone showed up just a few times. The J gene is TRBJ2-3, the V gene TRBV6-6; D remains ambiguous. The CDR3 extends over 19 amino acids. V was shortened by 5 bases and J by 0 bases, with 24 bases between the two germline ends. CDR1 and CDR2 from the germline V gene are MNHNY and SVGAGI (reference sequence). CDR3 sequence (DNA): TGTGCCAGCAGTCCCCCGTCCCTCGCTGCGCTTACTAGCACAGATACGCAGTATTTT. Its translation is CASSPPSLAALTSTDTQYF.

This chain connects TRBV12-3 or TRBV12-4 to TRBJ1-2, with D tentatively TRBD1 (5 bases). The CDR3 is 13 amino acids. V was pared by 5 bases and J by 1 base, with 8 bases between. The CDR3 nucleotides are TGTGCCAGCAGTAGGACAAATAACTATGGCTACACCTTC. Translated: CASSRTNNYGYTF.

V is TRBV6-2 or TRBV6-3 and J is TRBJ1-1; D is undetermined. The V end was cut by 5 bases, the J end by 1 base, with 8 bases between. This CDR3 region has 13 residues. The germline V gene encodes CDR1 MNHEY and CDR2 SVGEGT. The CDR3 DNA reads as TGTGCCAGCAGTCCGACAAGGAACACTGAAGCTTTCTTT. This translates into CASSPTRNTEAFF.

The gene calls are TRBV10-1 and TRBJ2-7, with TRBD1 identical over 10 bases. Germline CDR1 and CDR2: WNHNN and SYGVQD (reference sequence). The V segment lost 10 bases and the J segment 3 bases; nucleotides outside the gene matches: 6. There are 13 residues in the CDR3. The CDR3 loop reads CATSGQGYYEQYF. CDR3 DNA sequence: TGCGCCACGTCGGGACAGGGGTACTACGAGCAGTACTTC.

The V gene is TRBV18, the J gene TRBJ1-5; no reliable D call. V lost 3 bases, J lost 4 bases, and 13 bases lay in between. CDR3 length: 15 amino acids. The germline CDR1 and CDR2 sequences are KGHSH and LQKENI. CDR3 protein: CASSPPVGENQPQHF. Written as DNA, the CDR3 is TGTGCCAGCTCACCTCCAGTCGGGGAAAATCAGCCCCAGCATTTT.

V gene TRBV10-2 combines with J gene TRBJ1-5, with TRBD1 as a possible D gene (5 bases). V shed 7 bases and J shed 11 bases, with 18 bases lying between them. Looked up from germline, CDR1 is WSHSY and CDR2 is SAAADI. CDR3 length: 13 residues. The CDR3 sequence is CASTEGGVSAQHF. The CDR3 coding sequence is TGCGCCAGCACGGAGGGAGGGGTATCAGCCCAGCATTTT.

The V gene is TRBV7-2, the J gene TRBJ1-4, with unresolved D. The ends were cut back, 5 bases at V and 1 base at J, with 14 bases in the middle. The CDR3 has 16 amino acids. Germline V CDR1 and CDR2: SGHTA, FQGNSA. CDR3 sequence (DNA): TGTGCCAGCAGCCCCGAAGCGGGGAGAACTAATGAAAAACTGTTTTTT. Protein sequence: CASSPEAGRTNEKLFF.

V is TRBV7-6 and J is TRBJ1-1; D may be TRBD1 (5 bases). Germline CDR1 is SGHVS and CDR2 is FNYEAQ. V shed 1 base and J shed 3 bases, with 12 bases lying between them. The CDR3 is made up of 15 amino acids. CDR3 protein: CASSLGAGPDTEAFF. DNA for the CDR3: TGTGCCAGCAGCTTAGGTGCGGGGCCGGACACTGAAGCTTTCTTT. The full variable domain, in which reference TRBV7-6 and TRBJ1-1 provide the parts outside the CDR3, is GAGVSQSPRYKVTKRGQDVALRCDPISGHVSLYWYRQALGQGPEFLTYFNYEAQQDKSGLPNDRFSAERPEGSISTLTIQRTEQRDSAMYRCASSLGAGPDTEAFFGQGTRLTVV.

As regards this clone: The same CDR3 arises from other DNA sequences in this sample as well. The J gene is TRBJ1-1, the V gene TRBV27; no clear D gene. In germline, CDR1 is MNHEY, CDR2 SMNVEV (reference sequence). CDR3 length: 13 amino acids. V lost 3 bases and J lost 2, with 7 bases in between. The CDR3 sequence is CASSFPGNTEAFF. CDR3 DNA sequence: TGTGCCAGCAGTTTTCCAGGAAACACTGAAGCTTTCTTT.

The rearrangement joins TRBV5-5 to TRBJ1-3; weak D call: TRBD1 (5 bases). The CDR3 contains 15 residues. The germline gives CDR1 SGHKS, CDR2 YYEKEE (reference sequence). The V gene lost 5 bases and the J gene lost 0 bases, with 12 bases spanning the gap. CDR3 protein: CASREGPTSGNTIYF. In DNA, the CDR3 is TGTGCCAGCAGGGAGGGACCTACCTCTGGAAACACCATATATTTT.

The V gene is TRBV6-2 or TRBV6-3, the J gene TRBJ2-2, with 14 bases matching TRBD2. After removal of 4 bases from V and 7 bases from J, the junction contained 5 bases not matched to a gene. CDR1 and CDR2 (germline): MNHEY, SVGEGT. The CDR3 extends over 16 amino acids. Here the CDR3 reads CASSWTSGGTGGELFF. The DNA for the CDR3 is TGTGCCAGCAGTTGGACTAGCGGGGGGACTGGCGGGGAGCTGTTTTTT.

The CDR3 DNA is TGTGCCAGCAGTCTGGACAGGGTCGGAGGAGAGACCCAGTACTTC. Protein: CASSLDRVGGETQYF. The V call is TRBV27, the J call TRBJ2-5; 8 bases align to TRBD1. This CDR3 contains 15 residues. The trim removed 5 bases at V and 4 bases at J, leaving 9 bases unmatched. In germline, CDR1 is MNHEY, CDR2 SMNVEV (reference sequence).